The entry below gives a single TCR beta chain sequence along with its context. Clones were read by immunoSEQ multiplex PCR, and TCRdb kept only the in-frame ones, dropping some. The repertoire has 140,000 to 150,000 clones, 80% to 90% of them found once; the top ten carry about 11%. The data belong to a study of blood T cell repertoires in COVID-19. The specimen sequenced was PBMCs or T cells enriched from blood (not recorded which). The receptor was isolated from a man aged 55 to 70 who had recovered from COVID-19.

The CDR3 is CASSGAIYEQYF. The CDR3 DNA reads as TGTGCCAGTAGCGGGGCAATTTACGAGCAGTACTTC. The rearrangement uses TRBV28 and TRBJ2-7; 8 positions match TRBD2. The CDR3 has 12 residues. Germline values: CDR1 MDHEN, CDR2 SYDVKM. The V gene end was trimmed by 9 bases and the J gene end by 4 bases; junction bases not matched to a gene: 5. The full variable domain, completed using reference TRBV28 and TRBJ2-7, is DVKVTQSSRYLVKRTGEKVFLECVQDMDHENMFWYRQDPGLGLRLIYFSYDVKMKEKGDIPEGYSVSREKKERFSLILESASTNQTSMYLCASSGAIYEQYFGPGTRLTVT.